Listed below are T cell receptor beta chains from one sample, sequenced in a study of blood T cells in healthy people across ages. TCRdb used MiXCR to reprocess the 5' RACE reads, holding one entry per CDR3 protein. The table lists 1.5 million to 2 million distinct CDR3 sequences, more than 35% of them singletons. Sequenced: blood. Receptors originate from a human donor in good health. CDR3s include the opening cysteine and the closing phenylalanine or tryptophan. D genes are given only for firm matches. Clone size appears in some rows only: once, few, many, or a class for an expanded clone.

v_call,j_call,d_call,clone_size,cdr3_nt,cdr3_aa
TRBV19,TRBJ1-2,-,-,TGTGCCAGTAGCCCGGACTTGAAGCAGACTGGCTACACCTTC,CASSPDLKQTGYTF
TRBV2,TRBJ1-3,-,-,TGTGCCAGCAGTGAGGAGGTCTACCCCTCTGGAAACACCATATATTTT,CASSEEVYPSGNTIYF
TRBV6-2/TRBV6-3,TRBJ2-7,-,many,TGTGCCAGCAGCCACCTGTCTGTCGAGCAGTACTTC,CASSHLSVEQYF
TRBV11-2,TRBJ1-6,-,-,TGTGCCAGCAGCTTAGCTACGACAGGTTCACCCCTCCACTTT,CASSLATTGSPLHF
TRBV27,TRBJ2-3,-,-,TGTGCCACCAATAGGGGGGGTACGCAGTATTTT,CATNRGGTQYF
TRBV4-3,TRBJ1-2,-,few,TGCGCCAGCAGCCAAGACTGGCAGGGGAACTATGGCTACACCTTC,CASSQDWQGNYGYTF
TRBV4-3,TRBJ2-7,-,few,TGCGCCAGCAGCAATACCCCAGGGAGGGGGATAGACGAGCAGTACTTC,CASSNTPGRGIDEQYF
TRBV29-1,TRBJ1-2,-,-,TGCAGCGTTGAAGGGGGTACGAGGGCTAACTATGGCTACACCTTC,CSVEGGTRANYGYTF
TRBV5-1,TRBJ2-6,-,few,TGCGCCAGCAGCTCCTTCATCTTCAACTCTGGGGCCAACGTCCTGACTTTC,CASSSFIFNSGANVLTF
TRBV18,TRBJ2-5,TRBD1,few,TGTGCCAGCTCACCACAGCAGGGGGCGGAGACCCAGTACTTC,CASSPQQGAETQYF
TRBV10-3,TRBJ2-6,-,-,TGTGCCATCAGTGAGTCGGTCGGTTGGGCAGCCTTAAGACGTGGGGCCAACGTCCTGACTTTC,CAISESVGWAALRRGANVLTF
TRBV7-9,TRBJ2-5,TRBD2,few,TGTGCCGGCAGCTTAGAAGCGGGGTTCGAGACCCAGTACTTC,CAGSLEAGFETQYF
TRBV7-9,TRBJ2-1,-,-,TGTGCCAGCAGCTTGGGAGTGGGGGCCCACAATGAGCAGTTCTTC,CASSLGVGAHNEQFF
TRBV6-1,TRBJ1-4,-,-,TGTGCCAGCAGTGAAAGCGGAGTTAATGAAAAACTGTTTTTT,CASSESGVNEKLFF